This T cell receptor (beta chain) stems from a study of blood T cell repertoires in COVID-19. Two negative PCRs, clearance, or symptom resolution had been documented for recovered Cohort 3 donors. In the original workflow: Counts of nucleated cells, estimated from reference gene primer amplification, were obtained. The repertoire was sequenced with immunoSEQ multiplex PCR; TCRdb's copy has only in-frame clones and lacks some. Clone size and V and J calls were adopted from that table, with D and trimming inferred from the DNA. The data contain a few hundred thousand clones, under 90% of them singletons. The source is a woman aged 25 to 39 who had recovered from COVID-19. The sequenced material came from PBMCs or T cells enriched from blood (not recorded which).

For the CDR3, the DNA is TGTGCCATCAGTCCGGGACAGGGGATTGGCACTGAAGCTTTCTTT. Its translation: CAISPGQGIGTEAFF. The chain has TRBV10-3 and TRBJ1-1; 10 nucleotides align to TRBD1. From germline, CDR1 is ENHRY and CDR2 SYGVKD. The CDR3 has 15 amino acids. Trimming at V came to 5 bases and at J to 4 bases, leaving 7 bases not matched to a gene.